This TCR beta chain was found in a study of vaccination effects on CD4 cells after COVID-19. Study context: Post-vaccine sampling occurred a median 72 days after the second dose. Findings and limits, study-wide: Among infection- and vaccine-induced clones, marked clonal contraction occurred late after vaccination.

Germline CDR1 is SGHNT and CDR2 is YYREEE (reference sequence). This CDR3 is built from 12 residues. V was cut by 4 bases and J by 5 bases, with 7 bases left in between. Peptide-pool stimulation followed by sequencing identified expanded antigen-specific CD4+ clonotypes in the ViraFEST assay. Between days 9 and 11 of culture, CD4+ T cells were separated out. All participants had two doses of either the BNT162b2 or mRNA-1273 vaccine. Nucleocapsid antibodies stayed negative before and after vaccination, showing no earlier SARS-CoV-2 infection. Cultures received IL-2 medium that replaced half the medium on days 3 and 7. This clone turned up a few times. What it binds is not known. The table came from immunoSEQ multiplex PCR; TCRdb's copy has only in-frame clones and leaves some out. Here the sample spans some 74,000 clones, 80% to 85% being singletons.

V usage is TRBV5-4 and J usage is TRBJ2-1, with D hard to call. The TCR comes from a human donor who received a COVID-19 vaccine. The specimen comprised CD4+ T cells from PBMCs cultured with HCoV-229E spike peptides, sampled after COVID-19 vaccination. The CDR3 spells CASSKDNNEQFF. The DNA for the CDR3 is TGTGCCAGCAGCAAAGACAACAATGAGCAGTTCTTC. Complete variable domain (other parts from reference TRBV5-4 and TRBJ2-1): ETGVTQSPTHLIKTRGQQVTLRCSSQSGHNTVSWYQQALGQGPQFIFQYYREEENGRGNFPPRFSGLQFPNYSSELNVNALELDDSALYLCASSKDNNEQFFGPGTRLTVL.